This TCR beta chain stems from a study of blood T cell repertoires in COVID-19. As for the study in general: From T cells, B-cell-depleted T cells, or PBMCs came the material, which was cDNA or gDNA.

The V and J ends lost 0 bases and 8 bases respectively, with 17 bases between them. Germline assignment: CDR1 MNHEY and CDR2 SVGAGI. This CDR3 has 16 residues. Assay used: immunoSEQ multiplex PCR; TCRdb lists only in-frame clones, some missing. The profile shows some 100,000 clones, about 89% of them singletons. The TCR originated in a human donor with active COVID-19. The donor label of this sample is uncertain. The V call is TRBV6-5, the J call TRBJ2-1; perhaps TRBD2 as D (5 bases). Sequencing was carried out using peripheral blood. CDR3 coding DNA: TGTGCCAGCAGTTACTCGATGGAACCCGGAGGACATGAGCAGTTCTTC. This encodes CASSYSMEPGGHEQFF.